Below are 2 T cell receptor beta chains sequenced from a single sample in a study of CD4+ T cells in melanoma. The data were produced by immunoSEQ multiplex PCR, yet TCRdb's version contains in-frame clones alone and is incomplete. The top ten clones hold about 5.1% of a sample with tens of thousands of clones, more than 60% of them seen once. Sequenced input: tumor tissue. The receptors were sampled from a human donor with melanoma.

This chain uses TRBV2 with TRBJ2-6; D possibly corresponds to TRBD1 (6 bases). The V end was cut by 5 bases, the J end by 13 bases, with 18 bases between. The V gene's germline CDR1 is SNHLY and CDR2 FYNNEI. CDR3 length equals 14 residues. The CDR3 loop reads CASSLGQLFGVLTF. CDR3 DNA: TGTGCCAGCAGTTTAGGACAGCTCTTTGGAGTCCTGACTTTC.

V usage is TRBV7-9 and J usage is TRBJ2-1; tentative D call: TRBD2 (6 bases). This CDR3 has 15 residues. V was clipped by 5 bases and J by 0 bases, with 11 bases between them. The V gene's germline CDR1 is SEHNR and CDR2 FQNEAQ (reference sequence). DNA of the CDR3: TGTGCCAGCAGCCCCCCCGGGAGCTCCTACAATGAGCAGTTCTTC. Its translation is CASSPPGSSYNEQFF.